This TCR beta chain was retrieved from a study of blood T cell repertoires in COVID-19. Study overall: The study drew acute and convalescent COVID-19 samples from the United States, Italy and Spain. The analysed material was cDNA or gDNA that came from T cells, B-cell-depleted T cells, or PBMCs.

Germline CDR1 reads SGHNT; CDR2 reads YYREEE (reference sequence). The CDR3 has 15 residues. Trimming shortened V by 6 bases and J by 4 bases, and 16 bases separated the two germline ends. In the original processing: By means of reference gene primer amplification, nucleated cell counts were estimated. Data came from immunoSEQ multiplex PCR; TCRdb stores just in-frame clones and leaves some out. That table supplies the V and J calls and clone size; D and trimming were determined from the DNA. The profile covers about 170,000 clones, with approximately 82% appearing a single time and around 19% taken by the ten largest.

This receptor was obtained from a woman in her 70s who had recovered from COVID-19. Material for sequencing was peripheral blood. The chain uses TRBV5-4 and TRBJ1-4, with D perhaps matching TRBD1 (5 bases). This chain's CDR3 is CASNRGGERNEKLFF. The CDR3 DNA is TGTGCCAGCAACCGGGGGGGGGAGCGTAATGAAAAACTGTTTTTT.